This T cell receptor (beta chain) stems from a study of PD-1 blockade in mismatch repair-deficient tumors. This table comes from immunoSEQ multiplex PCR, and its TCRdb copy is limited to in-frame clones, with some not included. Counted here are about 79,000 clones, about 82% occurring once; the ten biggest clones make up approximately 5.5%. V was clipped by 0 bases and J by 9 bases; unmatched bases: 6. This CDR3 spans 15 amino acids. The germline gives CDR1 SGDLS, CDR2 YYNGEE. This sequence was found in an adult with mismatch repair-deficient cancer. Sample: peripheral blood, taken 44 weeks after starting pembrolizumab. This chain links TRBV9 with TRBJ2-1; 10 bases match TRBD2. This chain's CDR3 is CASSVAAGGFAEQFF. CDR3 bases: TGTGCCAGCAGCGTAGCAGCGGGAGGGTTTGCTGAGCAGTTCTTC.